The clone carrying this T cell receptor (beta chain) was picked up a small number of times. The data were taken from a study of blood T cell repertoires in COVID-19. About the study: Italy, Spain and the United States were the sources of the convalescent and acute COVID-19 samples. PBMCs, B-cell-depleted T cells, or T cells were the source of the cDNA or gDNA that made up the material.

This CDR3 is built from 15 residues. V shed 6 bases, J shed 8 bases, and the junction held 8 bases outside the gene matches. CDR1 and CDR2 (germline): SQVTM, ANQGSEA. Authors' data handling: Reference gene primer amplification gave estimated nucleated cell counts. Clones were read by immunoSEQ multiplex PCR, and TCRdb kept only the in-frame ones, dropping some. The V and J calls and the clone size are those of that table, but D and trimming were determined from the DNA. The sample shows about 110,000 clones, about four fifths of them seen only once. The sequence came from an elderly man with acute or convalescent COVID-19. This chain links TRBV29-1 with TRBJ2-1, with TRBD2 matching 15 bases. The sample comprised peripheral blood. CDR3 in amino acids: CSVGGLAGGRDEQFF. The CDR3 nucleotides read TGCAGCGTCGGGGGACTAGCGGGAGGTAGAGATGAGCAGTTCTTC.